The rows below give T cell receptor beta chains drawn from one sample of a study of T cell clones after liver transplantation. This table comes from immunoSEQ multiplex PCR, and its TCRdb copy is limited to in-frame clones, with some not included. The sample shows approximately 10,000 clones, roughly 70% of them seen only once. Here the sequenced sample was CD4+ T cells from blood, taken about 31 months after liver transplant. These receptors all come from a human patient who received a liver transplant. Some T cells may have come from the graft donor. Both conserved end residues are part of each CDR3. D genes are given only for firm matches. Rows may omit the clone size; those that give it use once, few, many or a size class.

V	size	D	J	DNA	CDR3
TRBV11-3	.	.	TRBJ2-3	TGTGCCAGCAGCCCTCGGGCCCGGAGCTCAGATACGCAGTATTTT	CASSPRARSSDTQYF
TRBV7-8	.	TRBD2	TRBJ2-6	TGTGCCAGCAGCCCGACTTCGGGGGGCTCTGGGGCCAACGTCCTGACTTTC	CASSPTSGGSGANVLTF
TRBV19	medium-sized	TRBD1	TRBJ1-5	TGTGCCAGCGGCTTGGGGACAGGAGAACCGCCCCAGCATTTT	CASGLGTGEPPQHF
TRBV14	.	.	TRBJ1-1	TGTGCCAGCAGCCAAGACAGGGGCCTGAACACTGAAGCTTTCTTT	CASSQDRGLNTEAFF
TRBV30	.	.	TRBJ2-1	TGTGCCTGGATCAGGCAGGACAGTGCCTACAATGAGCAGTTCTTC	CAWIRQDSAYNEQFF
TRBV28	.	.	TRBJ2-6	TGTGCCAGCAGTTTAGGGGTTCGACGCTCTGGGGCCAACGTCCTGACTTTC	CASSLGVRRSGANVLTF
TRBV5-1	medium-sized	TRBD1	TRBJ2-3	TGCGCCAGCAGCTTGGAGGGACAGGCCGCAGATACGCAGTATTTT	CASSLEGQAADTQYF
TRBV9	once	.	TRBJ2-1	TGTGCCAGCAGCCTCTTATCCAGTATGGCGGGCTCCTACAATGAGCAGTTCTTC	CASSLLSSMAGSYNEQFF
TRBV19	medium-sized	.	TRBJ1-2	TGTGCCAGTACAATCGGCCTCCTCTATGGCTACACCTTC	CASTIGLLYGYTF
TRBV6-1	few	TRBD1	TRBJ1-2	TGTGCCAGCAGTGAAGCCATTATTTCGACAGGGACAAACTATGGCTACACCTTC	CASSEAIISTGTNYGYTF
TRBV19	medium-sized	TRBD1	TRBJ1-5	TGTGCCAGTAGTGCGGGACAGGGGGCCGGTCAGCCCCAGCATTTT	CASSAGQGAGQPQHF
TRBV9	.	.	TRBJ2-1	TGTGCCAGCAGCGTACGAACAGGGTCACCGTACAATGAGCAGTTCTTC	CASSVRTGSPYNEQFF
TRBV11-3	few	.	TRBJ1-2	TGTGCCAGCAGCTTAGCTCTCGGAGGCTATGGCTACACCTTC	CASSLALGGYGYTF
TRBV7-9	.	TRBD1	TRBJ2-2	TGTGGTGGGACAGACACCGGGGAGCTGTTTTTT	CGGTDTGELFF
TRBV7-9	.	.	TRBJ2-1	TGTGCCAGCAGTTCAGGGGAGAATTCCTACAATGAGCAGTTCTTC	CASSSGENSYNEQFF
TRBV25-1	.	.	TRBJ2-1	TGTGCCAGCAGTTTTGACAGCTACAATGAGCAGTTCTTC	CASSFDSYNEQFF
TRBV7-8	.	.	TRBJ2-2	TGTGCCAGCAGTTCCGAGACATGGGGCGCAGCCGGGGAGCTGTTTTTT	CASSSETWGAAGELFF
TRBV4-3	few	TRBD1	TRBJ2-3	TGCGCCAGCAGCCCTCTGACAGGGGGCACGGGGGCAGATACGCAGTATTTT	CASSPLTGGTGADTQYF
TRBV6-6	medium-sized	.	TRBJ2-4	TGTGCCAGCACAGGGAATACGGGGACCAAAAACATTCAGTACTTC	CASTGNTGTKNIQYF
TRBV7-9	.	.	TRBJ2-2	TGTGCCAGCATCCCAGGGGGGTCCGGGGAGCTGTTTTTT	CASIPGGSGELFF
TRBV28	.	TRBD1	TRBJ2-1	TGTGCCAGCAGTTCCGGGACAGGGGCTTGGAATGAGCAGTTCTTC	CASSSGTGAWNEQFF
TRBV5-6	.	.	TRBJ2-7	TGTGCCAGCAGCGATGGGGGGCTCAACTCCTACGAGCAGTACTTC	CASSDGGLNSYEQYF
TRBV27	few	TRBD1	TRBJ2-5	TGTGCCAGCAGTTTCGACAGGGACCAAGAGACCCAGTACTTC	CASSFDRDQETQYF
TRBV6-5	.	.	TRBJ1-2	TGTGCCAGCAGTTACGGGGCGGACGGTAACTATGGCTACACCTTC	CASSYGADGNYGYTF
TRBV28	.	TRBD2	TRBJ2-7	TGTGCCAGCAGTTCTCCTGGACTAGCTTACGAGCAGTACTTC	CASSSPGLAYEQYF
TRBV5-1	.	.	TRBJ2-7	TGCGCCAGCAGCTTGAGGGGGGTGTGGAGGGAGCAGTACTTC	CASSLRGVWREQYF
TRBV27	medium-sized	TRBD1	TRBJ2-7	TGTGCCAGCCCGTTACCGACAGGGGGGCCCTCAAGCTCCTACGAGCAGTACTTC	CASPLPTGGPSSSYEQYF
TRBV9	few	TRBD2	TRBJ2-1	TGTGCCAGCAGCGCCTCTAGCGGGGGGCTCTACAATGAGCAGTTCTTC	CASSASSGGLYNEQFF
TRBV21-1	.	.	TRBJ2-3	TGTGCCAGCGCGGATAGCGGGAGGGGCACAGATACGCAGTATTTT	CASADSGRGTDTQYF
TRBV5-5	.	.	TRBJ1-1	TGTGCCAGCAGCTCGGCGGACACTGAAGCTTTCTTT	CASSSADTEAFF
TRBV19	.	.	TRBJ1-2	TGTGCCAGTAGTATAGAGCACAGTGGAGGCTATGGCTACACCTTC	CASSIEHSGGYGYTF
TRBV7-2	.	.	TRBJ1-2	TGTGCCAGCAGTAAGGAACCAGGGAGAATCGACTATGGCTACACCTTC	CASSKEPGRIDYGYTF
TRBV19	.	TRBD2	TRBJ2-3	TGTGCCAGTAGGACTAGCGGGCTCACAGATACGCAGTATTTT	CASRTSGLTDTQYF
TRBV4-2	.	TRBD2	TRBJ2-1	TGTGCCAGCAGCCAAGGGACTAGCGGGGGGTTTTACAATGAGCAGTTCTTC	CASSQGTSGGFYNEQFF
TRBV4-2	.	.	TRBJ2-3	TGTGCCAGCAGCCAATTGGGGAGTAGCGGCACAGATACGCAGTATTTT	CASSQLGSSGTDTQYF
TRBV30	.	.	TRBJ2-3	TGTGCCGGGGCTTCAGACTCCCGCACAGATACGCAGTATTTT	CAGASDSRTDTQYF
TRBV16	.	.	TRBJ2-3	TGTGCCAGCAGCCACGGGGGCGGCACAGATACGCAGTATTTT	CASSHGGGTDTQYF